This T cell receptor (beta chain) was identified during a study of T-cell reconstitution after alpha-beta-depleted transplantation in children. CDR3 length: 12 residues. V lost 1 base and J 2 bases, leaving 0 bases between the germline ends. CDR1 SEHNR and CDR2 FQNEAQ come from the germline V gene (reference sequence). The authors prepared the TCRbeta library with unique molecular identifiers. TCRdb processed the PCR reads anew with MiXCR; each CDR3 protein has one entry. This table holds 120,000 or so distinct CDR3 sequences, approximately 10% found once. This clonotype has ten or more counts. The origin of this receptor is a human donor who donated a stem cell graft to a child with acute lymphoblastic leukemia. This chain connects TRBV7-9 to TRBJ1-5, with D unclear. The sample was PBMCs from the stem cell graft donor, taken from the stem cell graft. The CDR3: CASSLGNQPQHF. As DNA, the CDR3 is TGTGCCAGCAGCTTAGGCAATCAGCCCCAGCATTTT.